This T cell receptor (beta chain) stems from a study of blood T cell repertoires in COVID-19. About the research overall: Sites across the United States, Italy and Spain contributed samples from acute and convalescent COVID-19. From T cells, B-cell-depleted T cells, or PBMCs came the material, which was cDNA or gDNA.

Per the original methods: Amplification from reference gene primers served as the basis for estimated nucleated cell counts. Sequenced by immunoSEQ multiplex PCR; TCRdb stores in-frame clones only, minus some. D and trimming come from the DNA, and the V and J calls and clone size come from that table. Here the sample spans about 95,000 clones, around 90% being singletons. This CDR3 contains 18 residues. This clone was observed many times. Patients from Seattle were sampled longitudinally, starting during active infection. The receptor was isolated from a man aged 50 or older with COVID-19, enrolled during active disease. The V call is TRBV12-1, the J call TRBJ2-5; TRBD2 is taken as the D call from the table, unchecked against the DNA. TRBV12-1 is a listed pseudogene. Source material: peripheral blood. CDR3 coding DNA: TGTGCCAGCAGCCGGAGACTAGCGGGGGGGACTTTACAAGAGACCCAGTACTTC. Translating it yields CASSRRLAGGTLQETQYF.